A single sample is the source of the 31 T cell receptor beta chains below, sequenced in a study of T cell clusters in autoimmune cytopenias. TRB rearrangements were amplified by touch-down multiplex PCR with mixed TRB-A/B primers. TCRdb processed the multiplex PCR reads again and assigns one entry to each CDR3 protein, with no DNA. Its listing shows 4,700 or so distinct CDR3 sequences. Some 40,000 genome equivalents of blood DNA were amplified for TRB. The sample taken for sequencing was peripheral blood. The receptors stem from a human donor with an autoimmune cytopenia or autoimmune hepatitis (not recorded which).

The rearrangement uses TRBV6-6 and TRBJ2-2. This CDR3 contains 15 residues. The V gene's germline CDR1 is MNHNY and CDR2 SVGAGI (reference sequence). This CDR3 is CASSYSAVVTGELFF.

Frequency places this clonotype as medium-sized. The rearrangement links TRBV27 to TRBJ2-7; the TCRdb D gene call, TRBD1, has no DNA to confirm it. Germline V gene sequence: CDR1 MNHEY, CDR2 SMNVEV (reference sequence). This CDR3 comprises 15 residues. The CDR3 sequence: CASSQHRTGGYEQYF.

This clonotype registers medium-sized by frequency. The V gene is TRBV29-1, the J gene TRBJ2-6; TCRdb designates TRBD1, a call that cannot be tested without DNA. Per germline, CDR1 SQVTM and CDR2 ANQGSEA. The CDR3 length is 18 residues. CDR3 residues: CSVENRGQGASGANVLTF.

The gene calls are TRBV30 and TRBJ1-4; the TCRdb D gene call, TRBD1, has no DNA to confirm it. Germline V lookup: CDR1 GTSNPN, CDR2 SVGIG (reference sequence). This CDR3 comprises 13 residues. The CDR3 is CAWSQGHGEKLFF.

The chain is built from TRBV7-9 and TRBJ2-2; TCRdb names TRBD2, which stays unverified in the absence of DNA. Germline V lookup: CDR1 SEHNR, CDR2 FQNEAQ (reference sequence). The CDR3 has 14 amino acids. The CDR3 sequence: CATPYGSGTGELFF.

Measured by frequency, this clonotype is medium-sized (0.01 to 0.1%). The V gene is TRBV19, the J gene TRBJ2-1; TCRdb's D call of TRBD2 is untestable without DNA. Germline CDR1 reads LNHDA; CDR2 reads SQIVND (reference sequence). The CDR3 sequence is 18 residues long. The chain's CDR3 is CASSIESGLADYFNEQFF. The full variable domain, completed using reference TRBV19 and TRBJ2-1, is DGGITQSPKYLFRKEGQNVTLSCEQNLNHDAMYWYRQDPGQGLRLIYYSQIVNDFQKGDIAEGYSVSREKKESFPLTVTSAQKNPTAFYLCASSIESGLADYFNEQFFGPGTRLTVL.

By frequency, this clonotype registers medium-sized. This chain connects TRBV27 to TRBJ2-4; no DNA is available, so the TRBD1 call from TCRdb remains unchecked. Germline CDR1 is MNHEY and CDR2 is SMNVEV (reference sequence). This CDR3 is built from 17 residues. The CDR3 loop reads CASSLRGNSNSQNIQYF.

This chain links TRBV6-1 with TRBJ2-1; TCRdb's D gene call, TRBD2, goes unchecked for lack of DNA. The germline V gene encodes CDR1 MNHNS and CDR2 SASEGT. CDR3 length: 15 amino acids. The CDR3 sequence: CASSGSGRSYNEQFF.

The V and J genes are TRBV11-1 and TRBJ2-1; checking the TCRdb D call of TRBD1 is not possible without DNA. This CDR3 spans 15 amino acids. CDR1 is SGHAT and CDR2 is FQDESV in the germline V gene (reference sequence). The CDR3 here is CASSAPGQGKDEQFF.

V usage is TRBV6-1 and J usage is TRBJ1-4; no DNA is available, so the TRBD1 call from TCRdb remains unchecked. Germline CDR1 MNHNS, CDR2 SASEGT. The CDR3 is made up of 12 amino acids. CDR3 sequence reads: CASRTGGEKLFF.

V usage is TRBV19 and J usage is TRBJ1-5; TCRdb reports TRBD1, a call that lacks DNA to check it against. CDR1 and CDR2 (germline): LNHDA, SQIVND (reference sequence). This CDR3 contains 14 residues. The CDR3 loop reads CASSRTGEAQPQHF.

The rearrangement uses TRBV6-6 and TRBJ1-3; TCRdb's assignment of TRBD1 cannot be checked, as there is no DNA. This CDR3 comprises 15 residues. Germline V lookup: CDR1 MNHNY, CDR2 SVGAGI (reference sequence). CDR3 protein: CASSGGTGQGNTIYF.

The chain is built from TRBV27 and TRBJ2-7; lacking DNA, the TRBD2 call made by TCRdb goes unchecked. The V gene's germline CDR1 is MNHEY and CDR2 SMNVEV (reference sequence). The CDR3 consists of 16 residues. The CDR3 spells CASSNPGTSGNYEQYF.

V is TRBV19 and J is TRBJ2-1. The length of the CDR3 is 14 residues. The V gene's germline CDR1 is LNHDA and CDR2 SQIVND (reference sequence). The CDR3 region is CASSIFASYNEQFF.

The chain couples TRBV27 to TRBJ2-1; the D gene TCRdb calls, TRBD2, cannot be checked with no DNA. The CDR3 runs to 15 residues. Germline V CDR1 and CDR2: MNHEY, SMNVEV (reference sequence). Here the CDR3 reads CASNPTSGRYNEQFF.

CDR3 sequence reads: CASSLLAGGNTYNEQFF. The chain has TRBV5-6 and TRBJ2-1; TCRdb selects TRBD2, and the lack of DNA leaves this call unchecked. The CDR3 loop spans 17 amino acids. CDR1 is SGHDT and CDR2 is YYEEEE in the germline V gene. Combining the CDR3 with reference TRBV5-6 and TRBJ2-1 gives the whole variable domain DAGVTQSPTHLIKTRGQQVTLRCSPKSGHDTVSWYQQALGQGPQFIFQYYEEEERQRGNFPDRFSGHQFPNYSSELNVNALLLGDSALYLCASSLLAGGNTYNEQFFGPGTRLTVL.

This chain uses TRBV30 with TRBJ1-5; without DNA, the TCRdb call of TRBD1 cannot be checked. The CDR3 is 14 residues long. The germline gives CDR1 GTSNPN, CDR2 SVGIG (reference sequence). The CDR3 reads CAWSSTGGNQPQHF.

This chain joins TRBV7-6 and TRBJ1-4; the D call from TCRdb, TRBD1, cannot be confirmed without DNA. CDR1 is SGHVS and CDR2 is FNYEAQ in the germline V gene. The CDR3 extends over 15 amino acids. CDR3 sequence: CASSPTGEIDEKLFF.

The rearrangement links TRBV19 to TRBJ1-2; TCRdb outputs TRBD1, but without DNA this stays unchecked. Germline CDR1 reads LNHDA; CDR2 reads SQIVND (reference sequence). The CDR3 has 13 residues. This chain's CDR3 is CASSNGGARGYTF.

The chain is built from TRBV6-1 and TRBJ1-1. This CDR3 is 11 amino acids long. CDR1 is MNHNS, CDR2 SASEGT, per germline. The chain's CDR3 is CASSVTIEAFF.

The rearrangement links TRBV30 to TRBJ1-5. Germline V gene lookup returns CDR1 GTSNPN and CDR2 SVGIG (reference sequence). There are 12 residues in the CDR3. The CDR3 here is CAWTGPNQPQHF.

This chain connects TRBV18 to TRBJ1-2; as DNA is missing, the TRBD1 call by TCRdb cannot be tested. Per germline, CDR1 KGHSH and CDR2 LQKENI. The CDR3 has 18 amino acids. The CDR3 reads CASSPGYQGQVFDYGYTF.

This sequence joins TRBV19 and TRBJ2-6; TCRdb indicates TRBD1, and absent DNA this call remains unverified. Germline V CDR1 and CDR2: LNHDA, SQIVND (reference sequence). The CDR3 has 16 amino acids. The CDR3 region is CASRKTGSTGANVLTF.

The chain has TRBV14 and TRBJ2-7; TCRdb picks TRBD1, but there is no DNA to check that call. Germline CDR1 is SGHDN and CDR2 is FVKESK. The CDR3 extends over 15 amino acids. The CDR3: CASSRNGQVSYEQYF.

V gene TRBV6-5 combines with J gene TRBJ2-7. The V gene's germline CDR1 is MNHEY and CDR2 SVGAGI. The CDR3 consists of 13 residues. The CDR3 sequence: CASSKRQPYEQYF.

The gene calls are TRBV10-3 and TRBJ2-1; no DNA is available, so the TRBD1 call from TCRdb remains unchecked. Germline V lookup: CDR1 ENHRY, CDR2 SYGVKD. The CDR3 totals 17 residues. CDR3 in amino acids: CAISESNPGAYYNEQFF.

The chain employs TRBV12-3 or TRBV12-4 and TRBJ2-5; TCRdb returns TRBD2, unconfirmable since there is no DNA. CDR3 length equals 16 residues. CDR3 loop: CASRDPLVGGKETQYF.

The CDR3 is CASSMRRGPGWGGYTF. The V and J genes are TRBV19 and TRBJ1-2; the TCRdb call, TRBD1, lacks DNA for checking. There are 16 residues in the CDR3. Looked up from germline, CDR1 is LNHDA and CDR2 is SQIVND (reference sequence).

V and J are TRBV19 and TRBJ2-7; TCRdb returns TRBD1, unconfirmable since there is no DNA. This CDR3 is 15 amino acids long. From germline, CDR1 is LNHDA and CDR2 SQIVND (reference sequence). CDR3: CASSIPGQGMYEQYF.

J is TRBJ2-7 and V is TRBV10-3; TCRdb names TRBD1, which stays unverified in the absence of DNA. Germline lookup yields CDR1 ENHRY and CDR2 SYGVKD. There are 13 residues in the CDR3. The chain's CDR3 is CAIRTGGNHEQYF.

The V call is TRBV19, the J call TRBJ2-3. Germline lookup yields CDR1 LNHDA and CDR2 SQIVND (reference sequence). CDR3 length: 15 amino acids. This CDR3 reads CASSIDNGDTDTQYF.